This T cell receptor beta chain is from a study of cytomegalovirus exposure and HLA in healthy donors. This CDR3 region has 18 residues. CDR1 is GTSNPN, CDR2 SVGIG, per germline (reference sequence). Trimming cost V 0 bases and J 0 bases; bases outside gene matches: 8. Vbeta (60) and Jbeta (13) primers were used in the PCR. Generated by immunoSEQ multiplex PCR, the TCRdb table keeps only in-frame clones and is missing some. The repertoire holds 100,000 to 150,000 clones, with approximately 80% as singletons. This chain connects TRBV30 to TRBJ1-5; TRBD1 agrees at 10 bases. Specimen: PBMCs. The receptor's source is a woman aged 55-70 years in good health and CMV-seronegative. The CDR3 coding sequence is TGTGCCTGGAGTGTCGGGACAGGGGACTTCTCTAGCAATCAGCCCCAGCATTTT. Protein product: CAWSVGTGDFSSNQPQHF.